Below, 12 T cell receptor beta chains from the same sample are listed, as sequenced in a study of cytomegalovirus exposure and HLA in healthy donors. The PCR ran on 60 Vbeta and 13 Jbeta primers. Generated by immunoSEQ multiplex PCR, the TCRdb table keeps only in-frame clones and is missing some. The sample holds fewer than 120,000 clones, approximately 80% seen once. Sequenced material: PBMCs. Receptor source: a woman aged 55-69 years in good health and CMV-seropositive.

This rearrangement joins TRBV2 to TRBJ2-7; 7 bases match TRBD1. Trimming at V came to 6 bases and at J to 2 bases, leaving 7 bases not matched to a gene. CDR1 and CDR2 (germline): SNHLY, FYNNEI. The CDR3 covers 14 residues. The CDR3 coding sequence is TGTGCCAGCAGATACGGGACAGAAGCCTACGAGCAGTACTTC. Protein: CASRYGTEAYEQYF.

The J gene is TRBJ2-5, the V gene TRBV9; TRBD2 aligns across 10 bases. This CDR3 region has 17 residues. The V segment lost 3 bases and the J segment 5 bases; nucleotides outside the gene matches: 13. Germline CDR1 SGDLS, CDR2 YYNGEE. The chain's CDR3 is CASSEGTSDILGETQYF. In nucleotides, the CDR3 is TGTGCCAGCAGCGAAGGGACTAGCGATATCCTAGGGGAGACCCAGTACTTC.

The V call is TRBV9, the J call TRBJ2-3; possible D gene TRBD1, 5 bases. The CDR3 extends over 13 amino acids. The V end lost 3 bases, the J end lost 0 bases, and 5 bases lay between the germline ends. Germline-derived CDR1 and CDR2 are SGDLS and YYNGEE. As DNA, the CDR3 is TGTGCCAGCAGCGAGGGGAGCACAGATACGCAGTATTTT. It specifies CASSEGSTDTQYF.

The rearrangement joins TRBV5-1 to TRBJ1-4, with a weak D call TRBD1 (6 bases). Germline CDR1 is SGHRS and CDR2 is YFSETQ. The CDR3 loop spans 16 amino acids. The V end lost 2 bases, the J end lost 1 base, and 12 bases lay between the germline ends. CDR3 residues: CASSFGQSLTNEKLFF. The DNA of the CDR3 is TGCGCCAGCAGCTTCGGACAGAGCCTAACTAATGAAAAACTGTTTTTT.

The chain couples TRBV28 to TRBJ2-7; 7 bases align to TRBD2. The CDR3 covers 15 residues. Trimming cost V 3 bases and J 0 bases; bases outside gene matches: 5. CDR1 and CDR2 from the germline V gene are MDHEN and SYDVKM. CDR3 loop: CASSLSGLNSYEQYF. The CDR3 region has the DNA TGTGCCAGCAGTTTGTCGGGACTAAACTCCTACGAGCAGTACTTC.

The chain links TRBV6-5 to TRBJ2-5; maybe TRBD2 (5 bases). The assigned J gene may be wrong: the sequence end matches TRBJ2-7 better. Germline V lookup: CDR1 MNHEY, CDR2 SVGAGI. CDR3 size: 13 residues. CDR3 sequence reads: CASSTRNVYEQYF. The CDR3 coding sequence is TGTGCCAGCAGTACTAGGAACGTCTACGAGCAGTACTTC.

This chain links TRBV18 with TRBJ1-3; the D gene is possibly TRBD1 (6 bases). CDR3 length equals 15 residues. Germline V gene lookup returns CDR1 KGHSH and CDR2 LQKENI. Trimming shortened V by 2 bases and J by 0 bases, and 8 bases separated the two germline ends. The CDR3 DNA reads TGTGCCAGCTCACCAGTGGACAGCTCTGGAAACACCATATATTTT. This codes for CASSPVDSSGNTIYF.

Here the CDR3 reads CASSQVETATYEQYF. CDR3 in DNA: TGCGCCAGCAGCCAAGTGGAAACAGCTACCTACGAGCAGTACTTC. The chain recombines TRBV4-1 with TRBJ2-5; unclear D gene. The end of the DNA is better explained by TRBJ2-7, so the J call may be wrong. CDR3 size: 15 residues. Per germline, CDR1 MGHRA and CDR2 YSYEKL.

The chain combines TRBV28 with TRBJ1-3; the D gene is possibly TRBD1 (5 bases). There are 16 residues in the CDR3. CDR1 is MDHEN and CDR2 is SYDVKM in the germline V gene. Trimming removed 2 bases from V and 4 bases from J, with 15 bases in between. In DNA, the CDR3 is TGTGCCAGCAGTTTAATGGGAGGGACGGTGGGAAACACCATATATTTT. Protein product: CASSLMGGTVGNTIYF.

This chain uses TRBV6-1 with TRBJ1-2; D is possibly TRBD1 (6 bases). The V and J ends lost 6 bases and 4 bases respectively, with 21 bases between them. There are 16 residues in the CDR3. Germline V gene sequence: CDR1 MNHNS, CDR2 SASEGT. The CDR3 sequence is CASREQGQAHPYGYTF. CDR3 in DNA: TGTGCCAGCAGGGAACAGGGACAAGCACATCCCTATGGCTACACCTTC.

The CDR3 DNA reads TGTGCCAGCTCGGGCGGGAGGGCCTACGAGCAGTACTTC. Its translation is CASSGGRAYEQYF. This chain links TRBV2 with TRBJ2-7; 9 positions match TRBD2. This CDR3 comprises 13 residues. J gave up 2 bases and V 8 bases, and 4 bases lay outside the gene matches. Per the germline V gene, CDR1 is SNHLY and CDR2 is FYNNEI.

V usage is TRBV6-5 and J usage is TRBJ1-6; maybe TRBD1 (5 bases). The CDR3 is made up of 13 amino acids. Trimming removed 10 bases at V and 10 bases at J, with 17 bases between. Germline V gene lookup returns CDR1 MNHEY and CDR2 SVGAGI. The chain's CDR3 is CATKTGGGSPLHF. In DNA, the CDR3 is TGTGCCACCAAAACAGGCGGGGGATCACCCCTCCACTTT.